The 29 T cell receptor beta chains given below trace back to one sample, sequenced in a study of early T cells in non-severe SARS-CoV-2 infection. TCRdb independently ran MiXCR on the 5' RACE reads; one entry per CDR3 protein. The profile shows tens of thousands of distinct CDR3 sequences, around 10% of them singletons. Sequencing input: whole blood. These receptors were obtained from an adult who was a healthcare worker with PCR-confirmed SARS-CoV-2 infection or an uninfected control (not recorded which).

The gene calls are TRBV30 and TRBJ2-5, with 10 bases aligning to TRBD1. CDR1 and CDR2 (germline): GTSNPN, SVGIG (reference sequence). This CDR3 is built from 14 residues. The junction had 8 bases not matched to a gene; V was cut back by 5 bases and J by 5 bases. The CDR3 protein is CAWGTGQGYETQYF. The DNA of the CDR3 is TGTGCCTGGGGAACGGGACAGGGGTACGAGACCCAGTACTTC.

In its sample, this clonotype was seen a few times. The chain combines TRBV13 with TRBJ2-7; no definite D call. CDR1 and CDR2 (germline): PRHDT, FYEKMQ (reference sequence). This CDR3 region has 13 residues. V dropped 1 base and J dropped 0 bases, with 4 bases sitting between them. The CDR3 here is CASSLVPSYEQYF. The CDR3 DNA follows: TGTGCCAGCAGCTTAGTTCCCTCCTACGAGCAGTACTTC.

This clonotype was counted many times. The chain carries TRBV2 and TRBJ2-5; 8 nucleotides line up with TRBD1. The CDR3 extends over 14 amino acids. V was clipped by 6 bases and J by 3 bases; unmatched bases: 6. CDR1 SNHLY and CDR2 FYNNEI come from the germline V gene. CDR3 region: CASRIRGREETQYF. CDR3 DNA sequence: TGTGCCAGCAGGATCAGGGGGCGCGAAGAGACCCAGTACTTC.

The V call is TRBV9, the J call TRBJ1-4, with TRBD1 matching 7 bases. The junction had 10 bases not matched to a gene; V was cut back by 3 bases and J by 8 bases. Per the germline V gene, CDR1 is SGDLS and CDR2 is YYNGEE. This CDR3 is 15 amino acids long. CDR3 in amino acids: CASSANDRVGEKLFF. As DNA, the CDR3 is TGTGCCAGCAGCGCCAATGACAGGGTTGGAGAAAAACTGTTTTTT.

In this sample, this clonotype turned up many times. The CDR3, as DNA: TGCAGTGCCACAAGTCGGGCCCCCAATCAGCCCCAGCATTTT. Translated: CSATSRAPNQPQHF. This rearrangement joins TRBV20-1 to TRBJ1-5; D gene ambiguous. The germline V gene encodes CDR1 DFQATT and CDR2 SNEGSKA (reference sequence). The CDR3 sequence is 14 residues long. The V end was cut by 6 bases, the J end by 3 bases, with 15 bases between.

This rearrangement joins TRBV20-1 to TRBJ2-4; TRBD1 is a possible D gene (6 bases). In germline, CDR1 is DFQATT, CDR2 SNEGSKA (reference sequence). With 6 bases removed from V and 0 bases from J, the gap between germline ends came to 12 bases. There are 14 residues in the CDR3. This CDR3 reads CSAPHREAKNIQYF. As DNA, the CDR3 is TGCAGTGCACCACACAGGGAAGCCAAAAACATTCAGTACTTC.

This clonotype was observed a handful of times. The J gene is TRBJ1-1, the V gene TRBV10-3; 8 bases are shared with TRBD1. V lost 3 bases, J lost 8 bases, and 2 bases stayed unmatched. Germline CDR1 reads ENHRY; CDR2 reads SYGVKD. This CDR3 comprises 12 residues. Here the CDR3 DNA reads TGTGCCATCAGTGAACAGGGGGACGAAGCTTTCTTT. Translated, it gives CAISEQGDEAFF.

The chain carries TRBV5-4 and TRBJ1-2; 7 bases are a match to TRBD1. The germline V gene encodes CDR1 SGHNT and CDR2 YYREEE (reference sequence). J gave up 5 bases and V 2 bases, and 6 bases lay outside the gene matches. The CDR3 consists of 14 residues. CDR3 nucleotide sequence: TGTGCCAGCAGCTTCACAGGGGAAAAGTATGGCTACACCTTC. Translating it yields CASSFTGEKYGYTF.

This clonotype was seen many times. The rearrangement uses TRBV28 and TRBJ2-3; 11 bases agree with TRBD2. The CDR3 consists of 16 residues. Germline CDR1 reads MDHEN; CDR2 reads SYDVKM. J gave up 6 bases and V 5 bases, and 10 bases lay outside the gene matches. The CDR3 spells CASSPNLAGGHDTQYF. CDR3 DNA sequence: TGTGCCAGCAGTCCCAACCTAGCGGGAGGTCACGATACGCAGTATTTT. The complete variable domain, with remaining parts taken from reference TRBV28 and TRBJ2-3, reads DVKVTQSSRYLVKRTGEKVFLECVQDMDHENMFWYRQDPGLGLRLIYFSYDVKMKEKGDIPEGYSVSREKKERFSLILESASTNQTSMYLCASSPNLAGGHDTQYFGPGTRLTVL.

The chain carries TRBV20-1 and TRBJ1-6; 9 bases are shared with TRBD1. Germline V gene sequence: CDR1 DFQATT, CDR2 SNEGSKA (reference sequence). The CDR3 is 15 amino acids. Trimming removed 2 bases from V and 10 bases from J; junction bases left unmatched: 9. The CDR3 here is CSARPQTGGMSPLHF. In nucleotides, the CDR3 is TGCAGTGCTAGACCCCAGACAGGGGGTATGTCACCCCTCCACTTT.

This clonotype came up a few times. V is TRBV6-1 and J is TRBJ2-4, with D perhaps TRBD2 (5 bases). Trimming shortened V by 5 bases and J by 0 bases, and 20 bases separated the two germline ends. The CDR3 is 18 residues long. Germline CDR1 is MNHNS and CDR2 is SASEGT. The CDR3 loop is CASSYPDSPVEAKNIQYF. The DNA of the CDR3 is TGTGCCAGCAGTTATCCGGACTCCCCGGTTGAAGCCAAAAACATTCAGTACTTC.

The chain links TRBV12-3 or TRBV12-4 to TRBJ2-7; 8 nucleotides match TRBD1. V lost 7 bases and J lost 3; bases outside the gene matches: 2. The CDR3 loop spans 12 amino acids. CDR3 nucleotides: TGTGCCAGCACCGGACAGGGCTACGAGCAGTACTTC. This gives the protein CASTGQGYEQYF.

This clonotype was counted a single time. CDR3 sequence (DNA): TGTGCCAGCAGCCGACAGGACAACACTGAAGCTTTCTTT. This gives the protein CASSRQDNTEAFF. The chain joins TRBV3-1 to TRBJ1-1; tentatively, D is TRBD1 (6 bases). With 4 bases removed from V and 2 bases from J, the gap between germline ends came to 8 bases. Germline V CDR1 and CDR2: LGHDT, YNNKEL (reference sequence). This CDR3 has 13 residues. The complete variable domain, with remaining parts taken from reference TRBV3-1 and TRBJ1-1, reads DTAVSQTPKYLVTQMGNDKSIKCEQNLGHDTMYWYKQDSKKFLKIMFSYNNKELIINETVPNRFSPKSPDKAHLNLHINSLELGDSAVYFCASSRQDNTEAFFGQGTRLTVV.

This clonotype has just one count. The chain uses TRBV7-2 and TRBJ2-2; no reliable D call. The length of the CDR3 is 14 residues. Trimming removed 5 bases at V and 9 bases at J, with 16 bases between. Germline CDR1 is SGHTA and CDR2 is FQGNSA. The CDR3 protein is CASSVDPPIRELFF. DNA for the CDR3: TGTGCCAGCAGCGTCGACCCTCCCATTAGGGAGCTGTTTTTT.

This clonotype was found many times. This sequence joins TRBV3-1 and TRBJ1-6; D is uncertain. Germline CDR1 is LGHDT and CDR2 is YNNKEL (reference sequence). This CDR3 is 17 amino acids long. Trimming removed 0 bases at V and 0 bases at J, with 9 bases between. The CDR3 DNA follows: TGTGCCAGCAGCCAAGATGTAAGGAGCTCCTATAATTCACCCCTCCACTTT. It codes for CASSQDVRSSYNSPLHF.

There are many counts of this clonotype. V usage is TRBV5-5 and J usage is TRBJ1-1; D is ambiguous. Trimming removed 0 bases at V and 7 bases at J, with 10 bases between. The CDR3 totals 13 residues. Germline V gene data show CDR1 as SGHKS and CDR2 as YYEKEE (reference sequence). In DNA form, the CDR3 reads TGTGCCAGCAGCTTGGAGGCATGGGGTGAAGCTTTCTTT. Residues: CASSLEAWGEAFF.

In its sample, this clonotype was seen a few times. The chain recombines TRBV6-6 with TRBJ1-1, with D possibly matching TRBD1 (5 bases). Germline CDR1 reads MNHNY; CDR2 reads SVGAGI (reference sequence). Trimming took 5 bases from V and 5 from J, leaving 15 bases between them. CDR3 length equals 14 residues. As DNA, the CDR3 is TGTGCCAGCAGTAATCAGGGAGGTATGACTGAAGCTTTCTTT. Protein product: CASSNQGGMTEAFF.

This chain joins TRBV7-9 and TRBJ2-3; D gene unclear. The V end was cut by 8 bases, the J end by 5 bases, with 20 bases between. The CDR3 is made up of 15 amino acids. CDR1 is SEHNR and CDR2 is FQNEAQ in the germline V gene (reference sequence). The CDR3: CASVRQALGEDTQYF. The DNA for the CDR3 is TGTGCCAGCGTCCGACAAGCCCTCGGAGAAGATACGCAGTATTTT.

This chain links TRBV27 with TRBJ2-1, with TRBD2 as a possible D gene (7 bases). Germline assignment: CDR1 MNHEY and CDR2 SMNVEV (reference sequence). V shed 8 bases and J shed 8 bases, with 25 bases lying between them. The CDR3 length is 16 residues. CDR3 sequence: CASGEGGAGPRDEQFF. The CDR3 coding sequence is TGTGCCAGCGGGGAGGGGGGAGCCGGACCGCGGGATGAGCAGTTCTTC.

This clonotype occurred a few times. The chain carries TRBV20-1 and TRBJ2-1; the D gene is possibly TRBD2 (6 bases). The CDR3 loop spans 15 amino acids. Trimming removed 6 bases at V and 8 bases at J, with 23 bases between. Germline loops: CDR1 DFQATT, CDR2 SNEGSKA (reference sequence). The CDR3 nucleotides are TGCAGTGCCAGACTACCCTGGACTGGGGGGTATGAGCAGTTCTTC. This translates into CSARLPWTGGYEQFF.

A remark on this clonotype: Germline and junction disagree at one end, which may indicate a read error. The V call is TRBV7-2, the J call TRBJ2-3, with a tentative D call TRBD2 (6 bases). The germline CDR1 and CDR2 sequences are SGHTA and FQGNSA. This CDR3 comprises 15 residues. In DNA form, the CDR3 reads TGTGTCAGCAGCCCCGTGGTAGCGGACGAGGGTACGCAGTATTTT. The encoded protein is CVSSPVVADEGTQYF.

This clonotype has just a few counts. CDR3 sequence reads: CSAREGQFRETQYF. In DNA, the CDR3 is TGCAGTGCTAGAGAAGGCCAGTTTAGAGAGACCCAGTACTTC. V and J are TRBV20-1 and TRBJ2-5; no firm D call. In germline, CDR1 is DFQATT, CDR2 SNEGSKA (reference sequence). V was pared by 0 bases and J by 4 bases, with 12 bases between. The CDR3 length is 14 residues.

This clonotype was counted ten times or more. J is TRBJ2-7 and V is TRBV20-1, with D possibly matching TRBD2 (5 bases). Germline CDR1 DFQATT, CDR2 SNEGSKA (reference sequence). Trimming stripped 6 bases from V and 5 bases from J, with 11 bases between. The CDR3 loop spans 11 amino acids. The CDR3 DNA reads as TGCAGTGCCGGAGGAGGAAACGAGCAGTACTTC. It encodes CSAGGGNEQYF.

This clonotype was picked up many times. The genes are TRBV10-3 and TRBJ2-2; the D call may be TRBD1 or TRBD2 (6 bases each). CDR3 size: 15 residues. From germline, CDR1 is ENHRY and CDR2 SYGVKD. Trimming stripped 5 bases from V and 3 bases from J, with 13 bases between. CDR3 residues: CAISSGAPYTGELFF. The CDR3, as DNA: TGTGCCATCAGTTCGGGGGCGCCTTACACCGGGGAGCTGTTTTTT.

V and J are TRBV2 and TRBJ2-7; TRBD2 aligns across 9 bases. The CDR3 has 12 amino acids. Trimming at V came to 8 bases and at J to 3 bases, leaving 2 bases not matched to a gene. In germline, CDR1 is SNHLY, CDR2 FYNNEI. CDR3: CASRLADYEQYF. The CDR3 DNA follows: TGTGCCAGCCGACTAGCGGACTACGAGCAGTACTTC.

The chain recombines TRBV2 with TRBJ2-3; maybe TRBD1 (7 bases). Trimming took off 0 bases at V and 5 bases at J, with 18 bases between the two ends. In germline, CDR1 is SNHLY, CDR2 FYNNEI. This CDR3 comprises 17 residues. The CDR3 sequence is CASSEAGQGGTRDTQYF. The CDR3 DNA follows: TGTGCCAGCAGTGAAGCGGGGCAGGGGGGAACAAGAGATACGCAGTATTTT.

The table lists this clonotype with many counts. This chain uses TRBV28 with TRBJ1-2; 7 bases line up with TRBD1. CDR3 size: 12 residues. CDR1 and CDR2 (germline): MDHEN, SYDVKM. J lost 13 bases, V lost 5 bases, and 10 bases had no gene match. CDR3 in amino acids: CASSRDSVKITF. The CDR3, as DNA: TGTGCCAGCAGTCGGGACAGCGTAAAGATCACCTTC.

The chain joins TRBV7-9 to TRBJ2-5; 11 bases fit TRBD2. The CDR3 extends over 14 amino acids. Trimming at V came to 5 bases and at J to 8 bases, leaving 7 bases not matched to a gene. Germline V gene data show CDR1 as SEHNR and CDR2 as FQNEAQ (reference sequence). Here the CDR3 reads CASSLPTSGETQYF. CDR3 bases: TGTGCCAGCAGCCTCCCGACTAGCGGGGAAACCCAGTACTTC.

This clonotype was seen only a few times. V gene TRBV9 combines with J gene TRBJ2-3; D remains unclear. This CDR3 spans 14 amino acids. CDR1 and CDR2 (germline): SGDLS, YYNGEE. V was trimmed by 2 bases and J by 6 bases, leaving 13 bases between them. CDR3 DNA sequence: TGTGCCAGCAGCGTGGCCTCCGAAGCCGATACGCAGTATTTT. This translates into CASSVASEADTQYF.